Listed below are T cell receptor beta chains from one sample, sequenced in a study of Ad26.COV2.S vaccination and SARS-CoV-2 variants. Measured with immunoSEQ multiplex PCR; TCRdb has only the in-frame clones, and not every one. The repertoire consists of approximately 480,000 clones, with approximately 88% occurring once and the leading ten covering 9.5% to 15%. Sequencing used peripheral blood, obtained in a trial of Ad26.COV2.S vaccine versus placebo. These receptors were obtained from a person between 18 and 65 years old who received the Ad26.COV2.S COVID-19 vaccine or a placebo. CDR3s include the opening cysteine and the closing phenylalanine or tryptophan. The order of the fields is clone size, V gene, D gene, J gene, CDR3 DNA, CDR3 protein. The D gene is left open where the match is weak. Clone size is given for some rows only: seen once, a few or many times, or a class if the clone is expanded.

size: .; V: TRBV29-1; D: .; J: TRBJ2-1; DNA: TGCAGCGGCTTCGCCTACAATGAGCAGTTCTTC; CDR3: CSGFAYNEQFF
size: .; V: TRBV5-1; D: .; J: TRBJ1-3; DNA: TGCGCCAGCAGCTTGGACAGGGATAACACCATATATTTT; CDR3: CASSLDRDNTIYF
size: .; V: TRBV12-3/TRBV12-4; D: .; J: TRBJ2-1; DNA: TGTGCCAGCAGTTTAAAGCTCTACAATGAGCAGTTCTTC; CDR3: CASSLKLYNEQFF
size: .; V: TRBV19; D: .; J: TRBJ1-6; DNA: TGTGCCAGTAGTATGGGGGGTGACCGTTCACCCCTCCACTTT; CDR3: CASSMGGDRSPLHF
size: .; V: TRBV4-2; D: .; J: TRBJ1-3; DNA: TGTGCCAGCAGCCAAGATTCTGGGAACTTAAACACCATATATTTT; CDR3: CASSQDSGNLNTIYF
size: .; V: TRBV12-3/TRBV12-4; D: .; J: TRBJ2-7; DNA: TGTGCCAGCAGTAAAGGACAGTTCCACGAGCAGTACTTC; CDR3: CASSKGQFHEQYF
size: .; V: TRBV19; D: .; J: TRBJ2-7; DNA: TGTGCCAGTACCGCGGGCGGCGGGATGAGCTACGAGCAGTACTTC; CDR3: CASTAGGGMSYEQYF
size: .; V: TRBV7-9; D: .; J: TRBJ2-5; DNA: TGTGCCAGCAGCTTAGACGAGACCCAGTACTTC; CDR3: CASSLDETQYF
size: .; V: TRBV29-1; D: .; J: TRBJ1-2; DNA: TGCAGCGTTGCCGAAGGGTACTATGGCTACACCTTC; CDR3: CSVAEGYYGYTF
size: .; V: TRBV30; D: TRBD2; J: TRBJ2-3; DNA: TGTGCCTGGCGGACTAGCGGGAGTTATACGCAGTATTTT; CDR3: CAWRTSGSYTQYF
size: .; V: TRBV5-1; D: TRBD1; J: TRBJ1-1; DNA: TGCGCCAGCAGCCCCCAATGGGGACAGGGGGCTGAAGCTTTCTTT; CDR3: CASSPQWGQGAEAFF
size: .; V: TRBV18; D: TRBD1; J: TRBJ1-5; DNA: TGTGCCAGCTCACCACAGGGGGCTATCCGCAATCAGCCCCAGCATTTT; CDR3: CASSPQGAIRNQPQHF
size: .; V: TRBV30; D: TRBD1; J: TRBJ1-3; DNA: TGTGCCGGGAGGGGGCTCGGAAACACCATATATTTT; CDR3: CAGRGLGNTIYF
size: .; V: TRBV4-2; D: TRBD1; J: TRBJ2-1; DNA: TGTGCCAGCAGCCAAGATTTTAGGGGGCTTCACAATGAGCAGTTCTTC; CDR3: CASSQDFRGLHNEQFF
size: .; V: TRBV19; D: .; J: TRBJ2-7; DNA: TGTGCCACCCAAGGGTCAGGGTTCCCCTACGAGCAGTACTTC; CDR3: CATQGSGFPYEQYF
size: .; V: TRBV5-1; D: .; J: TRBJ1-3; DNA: TGCGCCAGCAGTCTCAGGGGCGCTGGAAACACCATATATTTT; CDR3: CASSLRGAGNTIYF
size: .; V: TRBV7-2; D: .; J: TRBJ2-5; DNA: TGTGCCAGCAGCTTGCCGACAGGGACTCGGTGGGAGACCCAGTACTTC; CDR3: CASSLPTGTRWETQYF
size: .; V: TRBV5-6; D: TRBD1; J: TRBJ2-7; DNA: TGTGCCAGCAGCTTGGTCTGGACAGGGGGCTCCAACGAGCAGTACTTC; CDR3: CASSLVWTGGSNEQYF
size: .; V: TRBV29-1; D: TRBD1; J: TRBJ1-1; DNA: TGCAGCGCTTGGACAGGGGGAAACACTGAAGCTTTCTTT; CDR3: CSAWTGGNTEAFF
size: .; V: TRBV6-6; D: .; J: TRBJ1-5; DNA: TGTGCCAGCAGTTACGCTTCCCGGGCCAATCAGCCCCAGCATTTT; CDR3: CASSYASRANQPQHF
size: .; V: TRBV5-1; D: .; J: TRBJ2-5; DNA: TGCGCCAGCAGCTCCTCGTGGGAGACCCAGTACTTC; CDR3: CASSSSWETQYF
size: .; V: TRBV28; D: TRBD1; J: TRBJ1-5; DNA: TGTGCCAGCCGGGCCACAGGGGGCTTTTCGGGTCAGCCCCAGCATTTT; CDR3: CASRATGGFSGQPQHF
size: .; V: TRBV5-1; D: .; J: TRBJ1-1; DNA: TGCGCCAGCAGCTTGGTCGGGGGGGCGAACACTGAAGCTTTCTTT; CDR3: CASSLVGGANTEAFF
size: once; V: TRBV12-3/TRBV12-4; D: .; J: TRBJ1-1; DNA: TGTGCCAGCAGTTTCTCTCCGAACACTGAAGCTTTCTTT; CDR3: CASSFSPNTEAFF
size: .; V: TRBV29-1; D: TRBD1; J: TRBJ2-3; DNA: TGCAGCGTGATGACAGGGGGCGGCACAGATACGCAGTATTTT; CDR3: CSVMTGGGTDTQYF
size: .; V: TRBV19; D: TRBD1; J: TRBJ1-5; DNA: TGTGCCAGTAGTATGGGGGCAGGGGGAAGCAATCAGCCCCAGCATTTT; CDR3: CASSMGAGGSNQPQHF
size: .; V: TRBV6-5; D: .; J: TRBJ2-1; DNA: TGTGCCAGCGCCCAAGGGGCCTACAATGAGCAGTTCTTC; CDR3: CASAQGAYNEQFF
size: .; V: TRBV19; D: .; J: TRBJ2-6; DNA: TGTGCCAGTAGGACAGGAACAGGCTCTGGGGCCAACGTCCTGACTTTC; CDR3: CASRTGTGSGANVLTF
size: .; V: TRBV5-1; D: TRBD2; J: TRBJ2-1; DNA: TGCGCCAGCCGGGGACTAGCGGCGCGTGGCGATGAGCAGTTCTTC; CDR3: CASRGLAARGDEQFF
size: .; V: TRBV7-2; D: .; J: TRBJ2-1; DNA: TGTGCCAGCAGCTTAAGTGCAGGAAGCTCCTACAATGAGCAGTTCTTC; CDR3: CASSLSAGSSYNEQFF
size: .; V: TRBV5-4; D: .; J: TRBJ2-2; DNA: TGTGCCAGCAGCCCGGGACGGGTAACGGTGGGGGAGCTGTTTTTT; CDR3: CASSPGRVTVGELFF
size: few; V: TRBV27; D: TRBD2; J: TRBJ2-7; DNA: TGTGCCAGCAGCCTCTTCGGGGGGAACGAGCAGTACTTC; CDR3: CASSLFGGNEQYF
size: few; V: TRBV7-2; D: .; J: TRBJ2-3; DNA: TGTGCCAGCAGAACCAACCCCGGGGATACGCAGTATTTT; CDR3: CASRTNPGDTQYF
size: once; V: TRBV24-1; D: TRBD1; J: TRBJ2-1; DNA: TGTGCCACCAGTGACAGGACAGGGTGGGCCTACAATGAGCAGTTCTTC; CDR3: CATSDRTGWAYNEQFF
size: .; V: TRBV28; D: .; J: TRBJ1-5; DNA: TGTGCCAGCAGTTTTGTTAGGGGTAGCCCAGCCGATCAGCCCCAGCATTTT; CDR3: CASSFVRGSPADQPQHF
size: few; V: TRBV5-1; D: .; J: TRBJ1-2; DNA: TGCGCCAGCAGCCTCATGGGTAACTATGGCTACACCTTC; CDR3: CASSLMGNYGYTF